This T cell receptor (beta chain) was identified in a study of shared clonotypes between healthy human individuals. Trimming cost V 0 bases and J 2 bases, with 11 bases left between them. The V gene's germline CDR1 is SGHRS and CDR2 YFSETQ. The CDR3 sequence is 16 residues long. General observations from the study: Non-shared clonotypes displayed generation probabilities falling below those of clonotypes present in all four donors. A limitation of the genetic and exposure-history diversity represented arose from few donors. Naive subsets tended to show greater estimated richness than memory subsets.

Clones were read by immunoSEQ multiplex PCR, and TCRdb kept only the in-frame ones, dropping some. Of some 900,000 clones listed, around three quarters are singletons. The donors, healthy adults who were HIV-negative, had experienced no recent acute infections or vaccinations. This clone was observed many times. Its antigen is unidentified. The same CDR3 arises from other DNA sequences in this sample as well. The sample taken for sequencing was memory CD4+ T cells sorted from blood. Subset: CD45RA-negative fraction. The source is a young man in good health. The J gene is TRBJ2-2, the V gene TRBV5-1, with D perhaps TRBD2 (7 bases). Here the CDR3 reads CASSLVAGANTGELFF. DNA of the CDR3: TGCGCCAGCAGCTTGGTTGCGGGGGCCAACACCGGGGAGCTGTTTTTT.